The T cell receptor beta chain described here comes from a study of T-cell memory formation after mild COVID-19. This clonotype was recorded once. The germline gives CDR1 SGHTA, CDR2 FQGTGA. The CDR3 is 15 residues long. Deletions cut 2 bases from V and 3 bases from J, with 11 bases between. Each CDR3 protein gets one entry after TCRdb re-called the 5' RACE reads with MiXCR. The sample lists 550,000 to 700,000 distinct CDR3 sequences, roughly 17% occurring once. The V call is TRBV7-3, the J call TRBJ2-1, with TRBD2 as a possible D gene (6 bases). This receptor was identified in an adult woman who had mild COVID-19 (a few samples of this study predate the infection). Cell type and time point are not known. Sequencing was performed on PBMCs or a T cell subset sorted from them (not recorded which). DNA of the CDR3: TGTGCCAGCAGCTTAGGCGGGGTGCTCTACAATGAGCAGTTCTTC. Residues: CASSLGGVLYNEQFF.